A single sample is the source of the 16 T cell receptor beta chains below, sequenced in a study of CD8+CD57+ T cells in acquired aplastic anemia. Genomic DNA templated the TCR beta VDJ and CDR3 profiling. One entry per CDR3 protein, called by TCRdb with MiXCR from the reads. The sample lists about 160,000 distinct CDR3 sequences; around 43% were seen once. Patients selected for sequencing had displayed CD8+CD57+ cell expansion by flow cytometry. Material for sequencing was sorted CD4+, CD8+, or CD8+CD57+ T cells (not recorded which) from PBMCs. These receptors were obtained from a human donor with aplastic anemia.

A remark on this clonotype: Given a much more abundant clone one base away, this may be a read error. The rearrangement links TRBV11-2 to TRBJ1-3, with a weak D call TRBD1 (5 bases). The CDR3 loop spans 15 amino acids. Germline CDR1 SGHAT, CDR2 FQNNGV. The CDR3, as DNA: TGTGCCGGCAGCGATACAAGGGACGGGGGAAACACCATATATTTT. Residues: CAGSDTRDGGNTIYF.

The V gene is TRBV29-1, the J gene TRBJ2-3; TRBD1 is a possible D gene (6 bases). Germline CDR1 is SQVTM and CDR2 is ANQGSEA. This CDR3 has 13 residues. The V gene lost 4 bases and the J gene lost 0 bases, with 8 bases spanning the gap. CDR3 loop: CSVAGHSTDTQYF. CDR3 coding DNA: TGCAGCGTTGCGGGACACAGCACAGATACGCAGTATTTT.

This clonotype was recorded at least ten times. The gene calls are TRBV7-8 and TRBJ1-6; D uncertain. CDR1 is SGHVS and CDR2 is FQNEAQ in the germline V gene. The CDR3 length is 16 residues. The V end lost 3 bases, the J end lost 0 bases, and 9 bases lay between the germline ends. The CDR3 nucleotides are TGTGCCAGCAGCTTCGATTTGAGCTCCTATAATTCACCCCTCCACTTT. Translated, it gives CASSFDLSSYNSPLHF. Based on the CDR3 plus reference TRBV7-8 and TRBJ1-6, the full variable domain is GAGVSQSPRYKVAKRGQDVALRCDPISGHVSLFWYQQALGQGPEFLTYFQNEAQLDKSGLPSDRFFAERPEGSVSTLKIQRTQQEDSAVYLCASSFDLSSYNSPLHFGNGTRLTVT.

At least ten counts were recorded for this clonotype. The CDR3 DNA reads as TGTGCCAGCAGGCGGACAGGGGGATCCTCTAACTATGGCTACACCTTC. Encoded protein: CASRRTGGSSNYGYTF. The chain carries TRBV6-1 and TRBJ1-2; TRBD1 matches 10 bases. V gave up 6 bases and J gave up 0 bases; unmatched junction bases: 7. There are 16 residues in the CDR3. Germline V lookup: CDR1 MNHNS, CDR2 SASEGT.

CDR3 nucleotide sequence: TGTGCCAGCAGTTACACAGGGGTAGGAAACACCATATATTTT. It translates to CASSYTGVGNTIYF. The chain combines TRBV6-5 with TRBJ1-3; TRBD1 agrees at 7 bases. CDR3 size: 14 residues. Germline V gene sequence: CDR1 MNHEY, CDR2 SVGAGI. J gave up 4 bases and V 2 bases, and 2 bases lay outside the gene matches.

There are many counts of this clonotype. The J gene is TRBJ2-3, the V gene TRBV5-1, with 8 bases fitting TRBD1. The CDR3 is 13 amino acids. The germline gives CDR1 SGHRS, CDR2 YFSETQ. J gave up 6 bases and V 6 bases, and 6 bases lay outside the gene matches. The CDR3 DNA follows: TGCGCCAGCATCCTACAGGGGGGCGATACGCAGTATTTT. Translated, it gives CASILQGGDTQYF.

This clonotype has ten or more counts. CDR3 bases: TGTGCCAGCAGCGGGACACCAACTAACTATGGCTACACCTTC. This gives the protein CASSGTPTNYGYTF. The chain combines TRBV12-3 or TRBV12-4 with TRBJ1-2; a possible D gene is TRBD1 (6 bases). The CDR3 has 14 residues. Trimming shortened V by 6 bases and J by 0 bases, and 11 bases separated the two germline ends.

This clonotype was seen many times. This sequence may be a read error, since a much larger clone differs from it by one base. The gene calls are TRBV7-8 and TRBJ2-7, with 7 bases identical to TRBD1. Trimming removed 4 bases from V and 0 bases from J; junction bases left unmatched: 3. The germline gives CDR1 SGHVS, CDR2 FQNEAQ. The CDR3 is 14 residues long. The CDR3 DNA reads TGTGCCAGCAGCTGGGGACAGTACTCCTACGAGCAGTACTTC. Amino acids: CASSWGQYSYEQYF.

This chain connects TRBV10-3 to TRBJ2-3; perhaps TRBD1 as D (6 bases). Germline CDR1 and CDR2: ENHRY and SYGVKD. The V and J ends lost 2 bases and 1 base respectively, with 13 bases between them. The CDR3 covers 16 residues. This CDR3 reads CAISETPGQRTDTQYF. The CDR3 DNA is TGTGCCATCAGTGAGACTCCGGGACAACGCACAGATACGCAGTATTTT.

This clonotype was picked up many times. The chain employs TRBV24-1 and TRBJ1-2; 11 positions agree with TRBD1. In germline, CDR1 is KGHDR, CDR2 SFDVKD. The CDR3 sequence is 12 residues long. The V gene end was trimmed by 6 bases and the J gene end by 8 bases; junction bases not matched to a gene: 1. CDR3 DNA sequence: TGTGCCACCAGTCGGACAGGGGGCGGCTACACCTTC. Its translation: CATSRTGGGYTF.

This clonotype appeared many times. This chain uses TRBV5-1 with TRBJ2-1; D perhaps matches TRBD2 (5 bases). Germline assignment: CDR1 SGHRS and CDR2 YFSETQ. The length of the CDR3 is 15 residues. V lost 0 bases, J lost 5 bases, and 12 bases lay in between. The CDR3 sequence: CASSLVAAENNEQFF. DNA of the CDR3: TGCGCCAGCAGCTTGGTAGCAGCGGAGAACAATGAGCAGTTCTTC.

About this clonotype itself: A single base separates this from a much larger clone, so it may be a read error. The chain employs TRBV12-3 or TRBV12-4 and TRBJ2-1; 14 bases are shared with TRBD2. The length of the CDR3 is 13 residues. Trimming took 11 bases from V and 10 from J; bases not matched to a gene: 7. The CDR3 protein is CAGKGLAGEEQFF. The CDR3 DNA reads TGTGCCGGCAAGGGACTAGCGGGAGAGGAGCAGTTCTTC.

This rearrangement joins TRBV2 to TRBJ1-4; no definite D call. The ends were cut back, 7 bases at V and 5 bases at J, with 8 bases in the middle. Germline loops: CDR1 SNHLY, CDR2 FYNNEI. The CDR3 is 12 amino acids. The CDR3 loop is CASMTYNEKLFF. The CDR3 coding sequence is TGTGCCAGCATGACCTACAATGAAAAACTGTTTTTT.

This clonotype has a count of ten or more. The J gene is TRBJ2-7, the V gene TRBV3-1; D ambiguous. The CDR3 sequence is 15 residues long. From germline, CDR1 is LGHDT and CDR2 YNNKEL (reference sequence). V lost 0 bases to trimming and J lost 2 bases, with 11 bases between them. CDR3 sequence: CASSQDYRVTYEQYF. Here the CDR3 DNA reads TGTGCCAGCAGCCAAGATTATCGGGTCACCTACGAGCAGTACTTC.

The genes are TRBV20-1 and TRBJ1-2, with 10 bases matching TRBD1. The CDR3 has 15 residues. Germline V gene data show CDR1 as DFQATT and CDR2 as SNEGSKA (reference sequence). With 5 bases clipped from V and 6 bases from J, the junction kept 12 bases outside the gene matches. This chain's CDR3 is CSAGGTGTGEHGYTF. In DNA form, the CDR3 reads TGCAGTGCTGGGGGAACCGGGACAGGGGAACATGGCTACACCTTC.

This clonotype showed up just a few times. The chain uses TRBV10-3 and TRBJ2-3, with 8 positions matching TRBD1. The J call may be mistaken, given a closer DNA end match to TRBJ1-5. The germline gives CDR1 ENHRY, CDR2 SYGVKD. The CDR3 covers 16 residues. CDR3 DNA sequence: TGTGCCATCAGTGCTAGATTCGGACAGGGCACAGATACGCAGCATTTT. It encodes CAISARFGQGTDTQHF.